The 2 T cell receptor beta chains below come from one sample, sequenced in a study of cytomegalovirus exposure and HLA in healthy donors listed by TCRdb under 2017. Libraries came from the immunoSEQ multiplex PCR assay. The multiplex PCR relied on a mix of 60 forward primers for TCR Vbeta segments and 13 reverse primers for TCR Jbeta segments. The table comes from immuneACCESS by way of TCRdb, which keeps in-frame sequences with V and J called. Part of the clones is missing from these tables; in studies checked, under half for an unresolved V gene and the rest for unknown reasons. The sample table records tens of thousands of clones. The ten biggest clones cover 2.5% to 3% of the sample. Material: PBMCs. These receptors were obtained from a man aged 35-49 years in good health and CMV-seronegative.

The V and J genes are TRBV6-5 and TRBJ1-6, with D possibly being TRBD1 (6 bases). V was trimmed by 4 bases and J by 6 bases, leaving 16 bases between them. The CDR3 has 16 amino acids. The germline V gene has CDR1 MNHEY and CDR2 SVGAGI. CDR3 sequence: CASSSRWGRGNSPLHF. CDR3 bases: TGTGCCAGCAGTTCCCGTTGGGGGCGTGGTAATTCACCCCTCCACTTT.

This rearrangement joins TRBV18 to TRBJ2-2, with D perhaps matching TRBD2 (5 bases). Germline V gene data show CDR1 as KGHSH and CDR2 as LQKENI. V lost 3 bases, J lost 2 bases, and 10 bases lay in between. CDR3 length: 15 residues. CDR3 amino acids: CASSPWTGNTGELFF. The CDR3 region has the DNA TGTGCCAGCTCACCCTGGACTGGTAACACCGGGGAGCTGTTTTTT.